Following are 23 T cell receptor beta chains from one sample sequenced in a study of T cell repertoires in cytomegalovirus infection. MiXCR, run by TCRdb on the reads, gives a single entry per CDR3 protein. The repertoire holds about 150,000 distinct CDR3 sequences, with around 24% as singletons. The specimen was PBMCs. These receptors were collected from a human donor in good health (CMV status not recorded). Some clones in this sample may be carry-over from other donors' samples.

This clonotype was seen ten or more times. This rearrangement joins TRBV12-5 to TRBJ2-1, with 7 bases matching TRBD1. The germline V gene encodes CDR1 LGHNT and CDR2 FRNRAP. The CDR3 is made up of 14 amino acids. J was trimmed by 10 bases and V by 1 base; bases with no gene match: 7. In nucleotides, the CDR3 is TGTGCTAGTGGTTTGGGGGACAGAGGGAAGGAGCAGTTCTTC. Its protein is CASGLGDRGKEQFF. The whole variable domain, remainder taken from reference TRBV12-5 and TRBJ2-1, is DARVTQTPRHKVTEMGQEVTMRCQPILGHNTVFWYRQTMMQGLELLAYFRNRAPLDDSGMPKDRFSAEMPDATLATLKIQPSEPRDSAVYFCASGLGDRGKEQFFGPGTRLTVL.

This clonotype has at least ten counts. CDR3: CASSFSTSAGTDTQYF. The CDR3 region has the DNA TGTGCCAGCAGCTTCTCGACTAGCGCTGGCACAGATACGCAGTATTTT. This chain links TRBV7-2 with TRBJ2-3, with TRBD2 matching 8 bases. Germline V gives CDR1 SGHTA, CDR2 FQGNSA. The CDR3 is 16 residues long. V shed 3 bases, J shed 1 base, and the junction held 6 bases outside the gene matches.

As concerns this clonotype: A much bigger clone sits one base away, suggesting this may be a read error. The CDR3 bases are TGTGCCAGCAGCTCAGAGGGGATGTTAAACATTCAGTACTTC. It yields the protein CASSSEGMLNIQYF. V gene TRBV7-2 combines with J gene TRBJ2-4; possibly TRBD1 or TRBD2 for D (5 bases each). Germline V gene sequence: CDR1 SGHTA, CDR2 FQGNSA. CDR3 length: 14 residues. Trimming stripped 4 bases from V and 6 bases from J, with 13 bases between.

This clonotype was seen more than once but under ten times. This CDR3 is CAIKPGLAGGPSHSSTDTQYF. The CDR3 DNA is TGTGCCATCAAGCCGGGACTAGCGGGGGGCCCCTCCCACTCTAGCACAGATACGCAGTATTTT. V usage is TRBV10-3 and J usage is TRBJ2-3, with TRBD2 identical over 15 bases. The CDR3 is made up of 21 amino acids. Germline trimming cut 7 bases from V and 0 bases from J; bases unmatched to any gene: 17. Germline V gene data show CDR1 as ENHRY and CDR2 as SYGVKD.

There are a few counts of this clonotype. This chain joins TRBV6-1 and TRBJ2-6, with TRBD2 matching over 8 bases. CDR1 is MNHNS, CDR2 SASEGT, per germline. The CDR3 is 15 amino acids. J was trimmed by 2 bases and V by 7 bases; bases with no gene match: 4. DNA of the CDR3: TGTGCCAGCAACACGGGGGGGACTGGGGCCAACGTCCTGACTTTC. This encodes CASNTGGTGANVLTF.

The table lists this clonotype with many counts. The chain joins TRBV6-2 or TRBV6-3 to TRBJ2-2, with D hard to call. This CDR3 has 15 amino acids. Trimming cost V 2 bases and J 1 base, with 8 bases left between them. Germline lookup yields CDR1 MNHEY and CDR2 SVGEGT. Written as DNA, the CDR3 is TGTGCCAGCAGTTACGGGCAGGTGAACACCGGGGAGCTGTTTTTT. Its protein product is CASSYGQVNTGELFF.

V is TRBV10-3 and J is TRBJ1-1, with 8 positions matching TRBD1. The CDR3 is made up of 14 amino acids. CDR1 ENHRY and CDR2 SYGVKD come from the germline V gene. J lost 2 bases, V lost 5 bases, and 4 bases had no gene match. The CDR3 is CAISNGQGNTEAFF. The CDR3 bases are TGTGCCATCAGTAACGGACAGGGTAACACTGAAGCTTTCTTT.

This clonotype was picked up a small number of times. The chain recombines TRBV9 with TRBJ2-1, with TRBD2 matching over 13 bases. This CDR3 is built from 17 residues. J lost 9 bases, V lost 3 bases, and 12 bases had no gene match. Germline V gene data show CDR1 as SGDLS and CDR2 as YYNGEE. The CDR3, as DNA: TGTGCCAGCAGCGACCGTAGTGGACTAGCGGGAGCGAGTGAGCAGTTCTTC. Translating it yields CASSDRSGLAGASEQFF.

The rearrangement uses TRBV20-1 and TRBJ2-1; D not certain. Trimming stripped 4 bases from V and 6 bases from J, with 25 bases between. The length of the CDR3 is 17 residues. Germline V CDR1 and CDR2: DFQATT, SNEGSKA (reference sequence). The CDR3 protein is CSAMDPRGRLYRNEQFF. For the CDR3, the DNA is TGCAGTGCTATGGACCCAAGAGGCAGACTTTATCGCAATGAGCAGTTCTTC.

This clonotype was seen a handful of times. The V call is TRBV27, the J call TRBJ2-4; D is perhaps TRBD1 (5 bases). V was trimmed by 4 bases and J by 7 bases, leaving 11 bases between them. CDR1 and CDR2 (germline): MNHEY, SMNVEV (reference sequence). The CDR3 is 13 residues long. CDR3 in amino acids: CASSSDIGNIQYF. CDR3 DNA: TGTGCCAGCAGTTCGGACATAGGGAACATTCAGTACTTC.

The CDR3 region is CASSSTTGNTIYF. The CDR3 coding sequence is TGTGCCAGCAGCTCGACTACTGGAAACACCATATATTTT. V and J are TRBV5-4 and TRBJ1-3, with D hard to call. The germline CDR1 and CDR2 sequences are SGHNT and YYREEE (reference sequence). CDR3 length: 13 amino acids. V shed 3 bases and J shed 2 bases, with 6 bases lying between them.

The chain has TRBV29-1 and TRBJ2-6, with 7 nucleotides matching TRBD1. Losses at the gene ends were 7 bases for V and 3 bases for J; bases not matched to a gene: 3. This CDR3 spans 13 amino acids. Germline V gene sequence: CDR1 SQVTM, CDR2 ANQGSEA. CDR3 amino acids: CSATGVGANVLTF. The DNA of the CDR3 is TGCAGCGCCACAGGGGTTGGGGCCAACGTCCTGACTTTC.

This clonotype was detected a few times. This chain uses TRBV14 with TRBJ1-4; D is unclear. The CDR3 length is 14 residues. Germline V gene sequence: CDR1 SGHDN, CDR2 FVKESK. V was clipped by 1 base and J by 7 bases, with 10 bases between them. In DNA, the CDR3 is TGTGCCAGCAGCCAAGTAGGCTTTGGTGAAAAACTGTTTTTT. Translating it yields CASSQVGFGEKLFF.

This clonotype was detected a few times. This chain joins TRBV15 and TRBJ2-5, with 9 bases that match TRBD1. The V gene's germline CDR1 is LNHNV and CDR2 YYDKDF (reference sequence). CDR3 length: 13 amino acids. V was pared by 8 bases and J by 4 bases, with 5 bases of the junction left unmatched. CDR3 protein: CATDRGAGETQYF. In DNA, the CDR3 is TGTGCCACCGACAGGGGGGCCGGAGAGACCCAGTACTTC.

This clonotype was picked up many times. This chain connects TRBV7-2 to TRBJ1-1; no clear D. The CDR3 loop spans 15 amino acids. V was pared by 2 bases and J by 1 base, with 11 bases between. In germline, CDR1 is SGHTA, CDR2 FQGNSA. CDR3 in amino acids: CASSLNQLQNTEAFF. For the CDR3, the DNA is TGTGCCAGCAGCTTAAATCAGCTCCAGAACACTGAAGCTTTCTTT.

In this sample, this clonotype turned up many times. The V gene is TRBV7-2, the J gene TRBJ1-2; D possibly corresponds to TRBD1 (6 bases). V dropped 5 bases and J dropped 8 bases, with 12 bases sitting between them. The CDR3 covers 12 residues. Germline CDR1 reads SGHTA; CDR2 reads FQGNSA. CDR3 region: CASSPIQGGYTF. As DNA, the CDR3 is TGTGCCAGCAGCCCAATACAGGGCGGCTACACCTTC.

This chain links TRBV6-2 or TRBV6-3 with TRBJ2-5, with D tentatively TRBD1 (5 bases). V was clipped by 2 bases and J by 2 bases, with 12 bases between them. CDR1 is MNHEY, CDR2 SVGEGT, per germline. This CDR3 contains 15 residues. The CDR3: CASSYQGEKQETQYF. CDR3 bases: TGTGCCAGCAGTTACCAGGGCGAAAAACAAGAGACCCAGTACTTC.

This clonotype was counted between two and nine times. V gene TRBV11-3 combines with J gene TRBJ2-1; 9 positions agree with TRBD2. Trimming at V came to 3 bases and at J to 3 bases, leaving 3 bases not matched to a gene. Germline lookup yields CDR1 SGHNT and CDR2 YENEEA. The CDR3 runs 15 residues. In DNA form, the CDR3 reads TGTGCCAGCAGCTTTGGACTAGCGATCTACAATGAGCAGTTCTTC. Protein: CASSFGLAIYNEQFF.

This clonotype has at least ten counts. The DNA of the CDR3 is TGTGCCAGCCATGGTCGACAGGGGTCGGGACTAGCGGGTCCTACTTCCTACGAGCAGTACTTC. As protein: CASHGRQGSGLAGPTSYEQYF. The genes are TRBV7-2 and TRBJ2-7; 12 positions match TRBD2. The CDR3 sequence is 21 residues long. Germline V gene lookup returns CDR1 SGHTA and CDR2 FQGNSA. J gave up 1 base and V 8 bases, and 24 bases lay outside the gene matches.

This clonotype occurred many times. The rearrangement uses TRBV7-2 and TRBJ1-1; no clear D gene. The germline CDR1 and CDR2 sequences are SGHTA and FQGNSA. The V and J ends lost 2 bases and 10 bases respectively, with 17 bases between them. The CDR3 totals 14 residues. The CDR3 is CASSLSASLRGAFF. CDR3 coding DNA: TGTGCCAGCAGCTTATCGGCCAGCCTGCGGGGAGCTTTCTTT.

The rearrangement uses TRBV12-3 or TRBV12-4 and TRBJ1-2; no reliable D call. Trimming shortened V by 3 bases and J by 4 bases, and 9 bases separated the two germline ends. CDR3 length equals 13 residues. CDR3 coding DNA: TGTGCCAGCAGTTTCCAGCCTGCCTATGGCTACACCTTC. It codes for CASSFQPAYGYTF.

This clonotype was seen only a few times. In DNA, the CDR3 is TGTGCCAGCAGCTTGACAGGCGGTAATGAAAAACTGTTTTTT. Translating gives CASSLTGGNEKLFF. The chain is built from TRBV11-2 and TRBJ1-4; D possibly corresponds to TRBD1 (6 bases). V was clipped by 3 bases and J by 4 bases, with 9 bases between them. Germline CDR1 reads SGHAT; CDR2 reads FQNNGV. The CDR3 is made up of 14 amino acids. Full variable domain (missing parts from reference TRBV11-2 and TRBJ1-4): EAGVAQSPRYKIIEKRQSVAFWCNPISGHATLYWYQQILGQGPKLLIQFQNNGVVDDSQLPKDRFSAERLKGVDSTLKIQPAKLEDSAVYLCASSLTGGNEKLFFGSGTQLSVL.

The table lists this clonotype with many counts. The chain couples TRBV7-2 to TRBJ1-3; D call uncertain. CDR1 and CDR2 from the germline V gene are SGHTA and FQGNSA. V was clipped by 5 bases and J by 3 bases, with 8 bases between them. This CDR3 contains 13 residues. This chain's CDR3 is CASSQAVGNTIYF. DNA of the CDR3: TGTGCCAGCAGCCAAGCGGTTGGAAACACCATATATTTT.